Reported below is one T cell receptor beta chain. V lost 3 bases and J 1 base, leaving 18 bases between the germline ends. The germline V gene has CDR1 SGHTA and CDR2 FQGNSA. The CDR3 runs to 17 residues. The sample comes from a study of preoperative IRX-2 immunotherapy in early breast cancer. Clones were read by immunoSEQ multiplex PCR, and TCRdb kept only the in-frame ones, dropping some. Among about 89,000 clones listed, 86% were seen once. Treatment here: preoperative locoregional IRX-2 cytokine immunotherapy. This phase Ib study tested locoregional IRX-2 cytokine immunotherapy given before surgery.

Here the sequenced sample was tumor tissue, taken after IRX-2 immunotherapy. The chain joins TRBV7-2 to TRBJ1-1; D unclear. The clonotype comes from a human donor with breast cancer. The CDR3 sequence is CASSLLQWQPRNTEAFF. As DNA, the CDR3 is TGTGCCAGCAGCTTGTTACAATGGCAGCCTCGGAACACTGAAGCTTTCTTT.